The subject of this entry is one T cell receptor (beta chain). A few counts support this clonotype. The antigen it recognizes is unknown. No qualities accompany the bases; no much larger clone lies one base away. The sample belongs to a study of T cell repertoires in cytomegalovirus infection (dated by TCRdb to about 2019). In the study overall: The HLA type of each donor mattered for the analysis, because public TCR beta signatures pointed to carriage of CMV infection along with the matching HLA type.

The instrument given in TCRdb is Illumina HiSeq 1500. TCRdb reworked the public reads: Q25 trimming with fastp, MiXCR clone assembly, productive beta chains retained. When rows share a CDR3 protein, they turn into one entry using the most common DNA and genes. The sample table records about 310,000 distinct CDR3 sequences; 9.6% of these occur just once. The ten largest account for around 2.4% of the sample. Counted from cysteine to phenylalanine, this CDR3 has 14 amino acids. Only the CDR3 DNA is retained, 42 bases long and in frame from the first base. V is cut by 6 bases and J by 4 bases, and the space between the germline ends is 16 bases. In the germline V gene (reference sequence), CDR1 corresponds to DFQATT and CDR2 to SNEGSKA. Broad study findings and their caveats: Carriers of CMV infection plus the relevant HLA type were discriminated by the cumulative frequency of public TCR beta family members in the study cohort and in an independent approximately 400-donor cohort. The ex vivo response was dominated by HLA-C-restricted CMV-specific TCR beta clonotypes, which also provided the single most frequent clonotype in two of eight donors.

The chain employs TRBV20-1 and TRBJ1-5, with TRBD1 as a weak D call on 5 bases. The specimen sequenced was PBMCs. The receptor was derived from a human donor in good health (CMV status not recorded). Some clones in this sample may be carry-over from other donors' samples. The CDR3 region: CSAGGAGRNQPQHF. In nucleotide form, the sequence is TGCAGTGCGGGGGGAGCTGGAAGGAATCAGCCCCAGCATTTT.